The following is a T cell receptor beta chain sequence with its context. This clone's antigen is unknown. Per-base quality was not reported, and no clone a single base away is much larger than it. TCR CDR3 regions were amplified from genomic DNA by multiplex PCR using the deep immunoSEQ assay. Extracted genomic DNA from each cell subset was spread evenly across all wells of several immunoSEQ 96-well plates, with each plate serving as a replicate. For sorted subsets, around 200 ng genomic DNA, equal to tens of thousands of T cell genomes, was loaded into each replicate PCR. Purified libraries were measured with a Qubit 3.0 fluorometer, size-checked on a Bioanalyzer 2100, and measured again with the KAPA Library Quantification kit. Each immunoSEQ 96-well plate was sequenced on its own single-read 150-cycle Illumina NextSeq 550 flow cell. The authors' pipeline ran thus. Because only junctional sequences without quality scores were contained in the immunoSEQ output, filtering matching that applied to full-length reads could not be performed. To assign V/J genes and CDR3, sequences were annotated using PyIR, a Python wrapper for IgBLAST v1.9, with IMGT germline references. Reads were removed for weak V/J assignments (E-value above 1e-6), missing CDR3, stop codons, out-of-frame junctions, or ambiguous translated residues. V3J clonotypes were defined by identical inferred V gene, J gene, and CDR3 amino acid sequence. The percentage overlap between two repertoires was calculated by dividing the number of shared unique clonotypes by the size of the smaller repertoire. Repertoire richness was assessed with RTK rarefaction, the Chao1 estimator, and Recon v2.1 estimates of unobserved clonotypes. OLGA was used to compute generation probabilities for all TCRbeta clonotypes that the gDNA method yielded from a handful of donors. Drawn from immuneACCESS, this table holds only the in-frame rearrangements with V and J called that TCRdb kept. Clones are partly lost; checked studies trace under half to an unresolved V gene and leave the rest unexplained. The V and J calls and clone size were taken over from that table, and D and trimming were inferred from the DNA. The table for this sample lists some 2,100,000 clones; roughly 91% of them were counted only once. The ten largest clonotypes hold around 1.7% of the sample.

CD8 naive samples were CD45RO-negative cells positively selected for CCR7, giving a CD45RA+CCR7+ population that excluded TemRA cells. The donors were healthy, HIV-negative adults who had no recently reported acute infections or vaccinations. Every donor was a Caucasian adult living in Nashville, Tennessee, USA. After blood collection by leukapheresis, PBMCs were isolated using Ficoll-Histopaque density gradient centrifugation and then cryopreserved in the vapor phase of liquid nitrogen. Purity and quantity of every magnetically sorted T cell population were checked by analytical flow cytometry. Each sorted fraction had its genomic DNA isolated and then quantified by UV absorbance on a Nanodrop 2000c. The data stem from a study of shared clonotypes between healthy human individuals (dated by TCRdb to about 2020). For the wider study: The cohort included a few men and a couple of women between 18 and 49 years of age. Leukapheresis yielded between about 0.94 and 9 billion PBMCs per donor. To estimate repertoire size and how much clonotype sharing occurs between individuals, the study deeply sequenced the blood TCR repertoires of 4 to 6 healthy adults. For each donor, CD4 naive and CD4 memory were each given three plates, CD8 naive was given two plates, and CD8 memory was given one plate. Different laboratories and diverse techniques were used to prepare libraries and sequence TCR repertoires, to increase sequencing depth and limit assay-specific biases. Beyond this particular receptor, the publication reports: Even with the large sequencing depth, rarefaction of the sorted-subset datasets indicated that sequencing was incomplete. The genetic and exposure-history diversity represented was limited by the small number of donors. Larger estimated clonotype richness was generally found for naive subsets than for memory subsets. Sampling was restricted to blood, and TCR repertoires in tissues likely differ from the TCR repertoires found in blood. Based on pairwise subsampling, the degree of clonotype sharing among donors was expected to be affected by sequencing depth. Compared with non-shared clonotypes, clonotypes shared by all four sorted-subset donors had higher generation probabilities. Sharing across four donors was observed for roughly 5.4% of naive CD4, less than 4% of naive CD8, about 2.3% of memory CD4, and about 0.4% of memory CD8 clonotypes.

The CDR3 covers 16 residues, taking in both the cysteine and the phenylalanine. Solely the CDR3 DNA is kept, with 48 bases framed from the first base. V is pared back by 1 base and J by 0 bases, with 11 bases lying between the germline termini. The germline V gene (reference sequence) sets CDR1 to SGHKS and CDR2 to YYEKEE. Specimen: naive CD8+ T cells from PBMCs. What the cell subset or site label conveys for this sample: CD45RA+CCR7+. The clonotype was recovered from a man younger than 35 in good health. Some clones in this sample may be carry-over from other donors' samples. The chain joins TRBV5-5 to TRBJ1-5, with the D gene uncertain. The CDR3 region: CASSLSLTHSNQPQHF. The DNA is TGTGCCAGCAGCTTGTCCTTAACTCATAGCAATCAGCCCCAGCATTTT. The reference TRBV5-5 and TRBJ1-5 proteins fill in what lies around the CDR3, so the full variable domain reads DAGVTQSPTHLIKTRGQQVTLRCSPISGHKSVSWYQQVLGQGPQFIFQYYEKEERGRGNFPDRFSARQFPNYSSELNVNALLLGDSALYLCASSLSLTHSNQPQHFGDGTRLSIL.